This T cell receptor (beta chain) came from a study of blood T cell repertoires in COVID-19. Overall study: Samples of COVID-19 (acute and convalescent) were obtained from the United States, Italy and Spain.

The age range of participants was about 18 to 95 years, with residence in about two dozen US areas. Donors in Cohort 3 who had recovered were those with two negative PCRs, healthcare professional clearance, or resolution of their symptoms. How the authors handled the data: Reference gene primer amplification gave nucleated cell count estimates. TCRdb's copy holds only in-frame clones and misses some; the assay was immunoSEQ multiplex PCR. D and trimming were read from the DNA, whereas the V and J calls and clone size are those reported in that table. The table records 400,000 or so clones, more than 80% of them present only once. This CDR3 is built from 13 residues. Germline V gene data show CDR1 as SGHVS and CDR2 as FQNEAQ. The V end lost 2 bases, the J end lost 3 bases, and 8 bases lay between the germline ends.

Sequences were obtained from PBMCs or T cells enriched from blood (not recorded which). This rearrangement joins TRBV7-8 to TRBJ2-7; D not resolved. This TCR was recovered from a man under 40 who had recovered from COVID-19. The CDR3 reads CASSLSTDYEQYF. The CDR3 bases are TGTGCCAGCAGCTTATCCACAGACTACGAGCAGTACTTC. The full variable domain, in which reference TRBV7-8 and TRBJ2-7 provide the parts outside the CDR3, is GAGVSQSPRYKVAKRGQDVALRCDPISGHVSLFWYQQALGQGPEFLTYFQNEAQLDKSGLPSDRFFAERPEGSVSTLKIQRTQQEDSAVYLCASSLSTDYEQYFGPGTRLTVT.